This T cell receptor (beta chain) was sequenced for a study of massively parallel sequencing of T cell beta chains (dated by TCRdb to the late 2000s). At the level of the whole study: Using 5'-RACE, Illumina short-read sequencing and a dedicated short-read assembly strategy, the study profiled the diversity of human TCR beta CDR3 in peripheral blood.

Data came from an Illumina Genome Analyzer II. Two rounds of nested PCR with TRBC1/TRBC2-specific primers yielded a RACE product of about 520 bp, which was gel-purified. First-strand cDNA was synthesized with a TRBC-specific primer plus a template-switching oligonucleotide, by which a 5' anchor for RACE was provided. Since the RACE amplicon was too long to sequence directly with short reads, the amplicon was concatemerized by ligation and then sheared by sonication. PAGE was used to isolate a size fraction of 100 to 300 bp, and that fraction then underwent shotgun sequencing on the Illumina platform. Sequencing on an Illumina GAII produced 18.8 million 36-nt reads and 21.7 million 50-nt single-end reads in separate runs. Per the source publication's procedure: iSSAKE, run with parameters -m 15, -o 2 and -r 0.7, was used to assemble the pooled 40,582,229 reads. De novo CDR3 beta assemblies were seeded by reads aligning to the ends of Ensembl TRBV gene predictions that carried unmatched junctional bases. Rather than raw read depth, the number of matching assembled contigs was used to estimate clonotype abundance. Among the assembled clonotypes, 2,098 (approximately 6%) contained in-frame stop codons and were discarded, which left around 35,000 productive clonotypes. Of the 300 or so unique TCR sequences obtained by Sanger sequencing of cloned RACE products, around 70% were also present in the Illumina assembly. TCRdb itself trimmed the public reads at Q25 with fastp, ran MiXCR and retained productive beta chains. CDR3 protein duplicates are merged, each entry listing the most common genes and DNA. TCRdb's processing, not the study's, gives the V and J calls here. A total of about 4,300 distinct CDR3 sequences appear in this sample, over 30% of them only once. Approximately 2.7% of the sample goes to the ten largest clones.

There are a few counts of this clonotype. The antigen it binds to is not known. Base-call qualities are not available, and no considerably larger clone is one nucleotide away. A distance of 10 bases separates the germline ends of V and J, which lose 1 base and 9 bases respectively. Including the terminal cysteine and phenylalanine, the CDR3 comprises 11 residues. The DNA shown is the 33-base CDR3, in frame from base 1. The germline V gene (reference sequence) provides CDR1 DFQATT and CDR2 SNEGSKA. Broader findings and caveats from the paper: Among roughly 35,000 distinct clonotypes, around 65% of clonotypes but only roughly a fifth of assemblies were accounted for by single-copy clonotypes. By subsampling, clonotype counts were shown to rise linearly with read number, indicating that sequencing depth was far from saturation. Since the RNA was pooled from many donors, the results show population-average clonotype abundance and not the repertoire of any individual. Preferential PCR amplification of some TRBV and TRBJ sequences may have skewed the reported gene usage frequencies. The length of CDR3 beta varied from 21 to 81 nucleotides, with the peak at 45 nucleotides. Only about 23,000 (67.4%) of the clonotypes could be assigned a unique TRBV gene. A single sequence read supported most clonotypes (about 70% of the 33,664), and this single-read support could in principle inflate apparent diversity. Usage of TRBV genes spanned from 0.0085% to 0.01% for TRBV17 up to about 25% for TRBV20-1, while TRBJ usage spanned from around 1.7% for TRBJ2-6 up to about 17% for TRBJ2-1.

Everyone in the donor pool was aged about 18 to 40 years, and the pool included hundreds of males and about 150 females. Peripheral leukocyte polyA+ RNA was isolated from about 180 liters of pooled peripheral blood. For starting material, the researchers used a commercial mRNA preparation made from normal human peripheral blood leukocytes pooled across roughly 550 individuals. The specimen sequenced was commercial RNA from peripheral blood pooled from many donors. The sequence is built from TRBV20-1 and TRBJ2-7; no D segment can be confidently identified. The TCR was taken from a pool of human donors in good health; the sample was commercial RNA pooled from many donors. The CDR3 protein: CSARVSQGQYF. The DNA sequence is as follows: TGCAGTGCTAGAGTTTCCCAAGGGCAGTACTTC.